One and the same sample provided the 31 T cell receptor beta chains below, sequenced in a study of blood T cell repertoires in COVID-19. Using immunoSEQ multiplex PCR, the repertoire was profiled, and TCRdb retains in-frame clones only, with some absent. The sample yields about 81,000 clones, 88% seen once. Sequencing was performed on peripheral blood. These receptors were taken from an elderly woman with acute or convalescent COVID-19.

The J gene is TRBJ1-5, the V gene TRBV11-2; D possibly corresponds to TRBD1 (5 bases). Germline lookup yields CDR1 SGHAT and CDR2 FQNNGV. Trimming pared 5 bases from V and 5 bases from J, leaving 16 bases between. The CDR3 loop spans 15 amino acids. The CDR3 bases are TGTGCCAGCAGCCTGGGAGGGGAGGGCCATCAGCCCCAGCATTTT. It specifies CASSLGGEGHQPQHF.

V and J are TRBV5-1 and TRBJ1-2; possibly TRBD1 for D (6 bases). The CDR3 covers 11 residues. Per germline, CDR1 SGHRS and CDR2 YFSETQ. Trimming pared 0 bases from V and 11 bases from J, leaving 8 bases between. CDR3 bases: TGCGCCAGCAGCTTGGACAGGGAGTACACCTTC. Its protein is CASSLDREYTF.

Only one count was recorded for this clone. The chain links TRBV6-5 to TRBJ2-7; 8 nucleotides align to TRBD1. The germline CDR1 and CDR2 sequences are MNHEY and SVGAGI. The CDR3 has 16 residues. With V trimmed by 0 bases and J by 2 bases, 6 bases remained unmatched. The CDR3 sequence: CASSYSRTGSTYEQYF. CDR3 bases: TGTGCCAGCAGTTACTCGAGGACAGGGTCGACCTACGAGCAGTACTTC.

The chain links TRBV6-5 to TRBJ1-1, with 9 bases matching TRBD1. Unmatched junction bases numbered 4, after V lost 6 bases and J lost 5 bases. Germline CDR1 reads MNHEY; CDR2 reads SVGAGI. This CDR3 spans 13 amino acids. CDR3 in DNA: TGTGCCAGCAGCCCGGGACAGGGAACTGAAGCTTTCTTT. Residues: CASSPGQGTEAFF.

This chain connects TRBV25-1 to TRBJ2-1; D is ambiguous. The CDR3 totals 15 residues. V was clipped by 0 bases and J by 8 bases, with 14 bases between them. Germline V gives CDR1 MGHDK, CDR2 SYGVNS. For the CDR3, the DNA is TGTGCCAGCAGTGAATATACCCTAGTGTTGGATGAGCAGTTCTTC. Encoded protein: CASSEYTLVLDEQFF.

This chain's CDR3 is CASSEGQPSILSNQPQHF. As DNA, the CDR3 is TGCGCCAGCAGTGAGGGACAGCCATCTATTCTTAGCAATCAGCCCCAGCATTTT. V and J are TRBV10-1 and TRBJ1-5; D perhaps matches TRBD1 (6 bases). Germline assignment: CDR1 WNHNN and CDR2 SYGVQD (reference sequence). V lost 2 bases and J 0 bases, leaving 17 bases between the germline ends. The CDR3 loop spans 18 amino acids.

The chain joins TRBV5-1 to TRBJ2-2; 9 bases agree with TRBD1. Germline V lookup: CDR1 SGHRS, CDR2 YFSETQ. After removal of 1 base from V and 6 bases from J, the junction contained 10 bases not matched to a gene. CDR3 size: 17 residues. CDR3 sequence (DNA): TGCGCCAGCAGCTTGACAATCGGACAGGGGTCAGCCGGGGAGCTGTTTTTT. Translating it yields CASSLTIGQGSAGELFF.

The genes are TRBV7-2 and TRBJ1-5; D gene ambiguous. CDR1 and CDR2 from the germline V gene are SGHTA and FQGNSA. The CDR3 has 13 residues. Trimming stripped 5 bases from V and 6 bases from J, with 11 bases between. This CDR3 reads CASSRNSGQPQHF. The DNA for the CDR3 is TGTGCCAGCAGCCGCAACAGCGGTCAGCCCCAGCATTTT.

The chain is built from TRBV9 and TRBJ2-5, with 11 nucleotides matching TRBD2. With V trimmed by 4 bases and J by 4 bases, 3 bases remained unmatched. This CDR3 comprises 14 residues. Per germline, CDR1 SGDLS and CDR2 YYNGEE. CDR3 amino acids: CASSLGLAGETQYF. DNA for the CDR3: TGTGCCAGCAGCCTAGGACTAGCGGGAGAGACCCAGTACTTC.

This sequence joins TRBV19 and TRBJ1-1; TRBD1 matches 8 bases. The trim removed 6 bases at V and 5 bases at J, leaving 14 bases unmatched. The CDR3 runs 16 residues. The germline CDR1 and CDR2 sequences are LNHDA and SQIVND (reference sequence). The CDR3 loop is CASSPTYRGWETEAFF. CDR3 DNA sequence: TGTGCCAGTAGCCCGACTTACAGGGGGTGGGAGACTGAAGCTTTCTTT.

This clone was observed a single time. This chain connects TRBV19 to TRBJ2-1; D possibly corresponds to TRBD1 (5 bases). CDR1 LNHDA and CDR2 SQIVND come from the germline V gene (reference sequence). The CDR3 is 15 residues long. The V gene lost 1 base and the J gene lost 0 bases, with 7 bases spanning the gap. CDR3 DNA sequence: TGTGCCAGTAGTATAGTAGGGGTCTCCTACAATGAGCAGTTCTTC. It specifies CASSIVGVSYNEQFF.

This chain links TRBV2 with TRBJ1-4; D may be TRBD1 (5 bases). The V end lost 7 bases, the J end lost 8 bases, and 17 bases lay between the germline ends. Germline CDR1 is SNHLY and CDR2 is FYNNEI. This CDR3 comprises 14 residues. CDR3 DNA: TGTGCCAGCAATCCTGGGGGGTGGAGAGAAAAACTGTTTTTT. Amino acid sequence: CASNPGGWREKLFF.

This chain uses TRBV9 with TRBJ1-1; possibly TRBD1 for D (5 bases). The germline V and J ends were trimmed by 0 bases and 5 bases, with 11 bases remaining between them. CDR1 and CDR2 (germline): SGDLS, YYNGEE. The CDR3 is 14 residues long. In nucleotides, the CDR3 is TGTGCCAGCAGCGTAGGCGGGGGGGGGACTGAAGCTTTCTTT. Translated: CASSVGGGGTEAFF.

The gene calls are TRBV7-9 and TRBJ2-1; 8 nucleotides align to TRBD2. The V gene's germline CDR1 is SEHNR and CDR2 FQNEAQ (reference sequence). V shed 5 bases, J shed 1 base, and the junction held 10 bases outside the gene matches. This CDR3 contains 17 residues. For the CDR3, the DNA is TGTGCCAGCAGCCACCCCGTAATAGCGGGATCCTACAATGAGCAGTTCTTC. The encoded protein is CASSHPVIAGSYNEQFF.

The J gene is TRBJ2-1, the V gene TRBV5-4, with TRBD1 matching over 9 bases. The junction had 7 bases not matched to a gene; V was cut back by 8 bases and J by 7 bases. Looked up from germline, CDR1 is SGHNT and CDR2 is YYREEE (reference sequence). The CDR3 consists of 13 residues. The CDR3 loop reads CASSQGQGNEQFF. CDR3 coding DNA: TGTGCCAGTAGCCAAGGACAGGGGAATGAGCAGTTCTTC.

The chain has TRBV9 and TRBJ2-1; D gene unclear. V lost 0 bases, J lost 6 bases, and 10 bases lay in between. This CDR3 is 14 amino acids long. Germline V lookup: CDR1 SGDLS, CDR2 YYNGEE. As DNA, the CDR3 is TGTGCCAGCAGCGTAGAGGTGGGCAGCAATGAGCAGTTCTTC. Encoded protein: CASSVEVGSNEQFF.

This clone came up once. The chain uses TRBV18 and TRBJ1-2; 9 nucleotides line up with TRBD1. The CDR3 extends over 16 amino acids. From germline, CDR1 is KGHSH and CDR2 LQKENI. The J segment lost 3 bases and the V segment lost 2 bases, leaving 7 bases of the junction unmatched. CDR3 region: CASSPDSTGGDYGYTF. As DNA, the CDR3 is TGTGCCAGCTCACCAGATTCGACAGGGGGTGACTATGGCTACACCTTC.

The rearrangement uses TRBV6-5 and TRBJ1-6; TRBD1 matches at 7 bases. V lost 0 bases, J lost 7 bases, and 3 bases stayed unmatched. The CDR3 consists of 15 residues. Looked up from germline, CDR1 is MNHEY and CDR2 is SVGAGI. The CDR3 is CASSYSGRGNSPLHF. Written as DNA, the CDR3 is TGTGCCAGCAGTTACTCCGGCAGGGGGAATTCACCCCTCCACTTT.

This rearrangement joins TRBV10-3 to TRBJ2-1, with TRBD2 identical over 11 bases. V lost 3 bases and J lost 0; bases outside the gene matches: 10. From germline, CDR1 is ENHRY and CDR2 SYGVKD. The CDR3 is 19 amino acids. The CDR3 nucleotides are TGTGCCATCAGTGATGATGGGACTAGCGGAATCCACTCCTACAATGAGCAGTTCTTC. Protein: CAISDDGTSGIHSYNEQFF.

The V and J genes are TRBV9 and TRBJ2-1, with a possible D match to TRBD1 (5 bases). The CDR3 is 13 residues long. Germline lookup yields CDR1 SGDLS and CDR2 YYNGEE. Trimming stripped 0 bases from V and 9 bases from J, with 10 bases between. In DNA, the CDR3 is TGTGCCAGCAGCGTAGAAGGGGTGGGTGAGCAGTTCTTC. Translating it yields CASSVEGVGEQFF.

CDR3 sequence: CASSLRASSGGARETQYF. CDR3 nucleotides: TGTGCCAGCAGCTTAAGAGCGTCTAGCGGGGGGGCGAGGGAGACCCAGTACTTC. The chain uses TRBV7-3 and TRBJ2-5; 12 nucleotides agree with TRBD2. The CDR3 has 18 amino acids. The germline V gene has CDR1 SGHTA and CDR2 FQGTGA. V shed 1 base and J 5 bases; nucleotides not matched to a gene: 11.

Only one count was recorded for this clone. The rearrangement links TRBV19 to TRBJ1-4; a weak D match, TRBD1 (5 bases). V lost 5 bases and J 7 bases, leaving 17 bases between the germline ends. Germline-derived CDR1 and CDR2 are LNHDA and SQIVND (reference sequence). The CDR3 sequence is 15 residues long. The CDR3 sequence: CASSLSGSGLEKLFF. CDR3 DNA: TGTGCCAGTAGTCTTAGTGGGTCAGGGCTTGAAAAACTGTTTTTT. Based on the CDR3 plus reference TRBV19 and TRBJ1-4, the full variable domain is DGGITQSPKYLFRKEGQNVTLSCEQNLNHDAMYWYRQDPGQGLRLIYYSQIVNDFQKGDIAEGYSVSREKKESFPLTVTSAQKNPTAFYLCASSLSGSGLEKLFFGSGTQLSVL.

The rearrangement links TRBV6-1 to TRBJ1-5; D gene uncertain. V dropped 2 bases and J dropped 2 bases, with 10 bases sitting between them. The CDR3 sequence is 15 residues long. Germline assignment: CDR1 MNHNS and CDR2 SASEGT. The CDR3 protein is CASSELGVGNQPQHF. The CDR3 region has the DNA TGTGCCAGCAGTGAATTAGGAGTAGGCAATCAGCCCCAGCATTTT.

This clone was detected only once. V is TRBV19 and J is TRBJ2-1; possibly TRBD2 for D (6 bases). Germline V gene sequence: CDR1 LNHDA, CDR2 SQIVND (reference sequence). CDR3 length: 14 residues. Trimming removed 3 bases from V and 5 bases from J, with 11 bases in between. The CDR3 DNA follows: TGTGCCAGTAGTATCGGGGGAACCCACAATGAGCAGTTCTTC. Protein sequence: CASSIGGTHNEQFF.

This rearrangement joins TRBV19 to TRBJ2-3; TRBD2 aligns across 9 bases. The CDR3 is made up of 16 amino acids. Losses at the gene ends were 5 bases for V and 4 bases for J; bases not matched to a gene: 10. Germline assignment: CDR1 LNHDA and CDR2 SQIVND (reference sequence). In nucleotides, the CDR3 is TGTGCCAGTAGTCCCCGAAATAGCGGGAGCCCAGATACGCAGTATTTT. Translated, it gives CASSPRNSGSPDTQYF.

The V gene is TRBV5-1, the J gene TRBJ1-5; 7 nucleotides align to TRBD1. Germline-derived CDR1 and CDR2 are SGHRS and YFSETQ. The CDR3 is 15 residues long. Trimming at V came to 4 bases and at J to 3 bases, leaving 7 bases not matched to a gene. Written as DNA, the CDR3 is TGCGCCAGCAGCCCAGGGGGGCCTGACAATCAGCCCCAGCATTTT. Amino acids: CASSPGGPDNQPQHF. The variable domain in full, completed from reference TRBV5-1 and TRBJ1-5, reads KAGVTQTPRYLIKTRGQQVTLSCSPISGHRSVSWYQQTPGQGLQFLFEYFSETQRNKGNFPGRFSGRQFSNSRSEMNVSTLELGDSALYLCASSPGGPDNQPQHFGDGTRLSIL.

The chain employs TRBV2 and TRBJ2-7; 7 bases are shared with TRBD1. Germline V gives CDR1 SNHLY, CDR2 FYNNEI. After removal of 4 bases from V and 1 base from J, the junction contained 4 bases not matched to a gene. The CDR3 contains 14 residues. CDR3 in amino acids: CASSVEGQSYEQYF. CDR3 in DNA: TGTGCCAGCAGTGTCGAGGGACAGTCCTACGAGCAGTACTTC.

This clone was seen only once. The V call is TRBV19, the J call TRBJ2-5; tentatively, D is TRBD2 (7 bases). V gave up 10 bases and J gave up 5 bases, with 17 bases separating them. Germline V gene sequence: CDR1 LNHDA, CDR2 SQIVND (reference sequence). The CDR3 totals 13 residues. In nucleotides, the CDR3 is TGTGCCACCGAAGGGGGGGGTGGGGAGACCCAGTACTTC. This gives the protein CATEGGGGETQYF.

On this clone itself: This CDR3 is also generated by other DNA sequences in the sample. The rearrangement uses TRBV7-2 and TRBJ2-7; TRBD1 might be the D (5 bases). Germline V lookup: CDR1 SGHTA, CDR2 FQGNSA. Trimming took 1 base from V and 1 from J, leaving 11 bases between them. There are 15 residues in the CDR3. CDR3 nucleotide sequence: TGTGCCAGCAGCTTAGTAGGTCAGGGTTCCTACGAGCAGTACTTC. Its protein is CASSLVGQGSYEQYF. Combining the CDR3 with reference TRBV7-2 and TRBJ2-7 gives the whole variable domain GAGVSQSPSNKVTEKGKDVELRCDPISGHTALYWYRQSLGQGLEFLIYFQGNSAPDKSGLPSDRFSAERTGGSVSTLTIQRTQQEDSAVYLCASSLVGQGSYEQYFGPGTRLTVT.

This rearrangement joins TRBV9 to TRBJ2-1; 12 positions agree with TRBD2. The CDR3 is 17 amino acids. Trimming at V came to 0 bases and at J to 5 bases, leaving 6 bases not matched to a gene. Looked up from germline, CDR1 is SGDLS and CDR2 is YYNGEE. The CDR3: CASSVAGTSGGNNEQFF. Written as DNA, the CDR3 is TGTGCCAGCAGCGTAGCGGGTACTAGCGGGGGGAACAATGAGCAGTTCTTC. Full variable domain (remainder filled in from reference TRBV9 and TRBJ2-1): DSGVTQTPKHLITATGQRVTLRCSPRSGDLSVYWYQQSLDQGLQFLIQYYNGEERAKGNILERFSAQQFPDLHSELNLSSLELGDSALYFCASSVAGTSGGNNEQFFGPGTRLTVL.

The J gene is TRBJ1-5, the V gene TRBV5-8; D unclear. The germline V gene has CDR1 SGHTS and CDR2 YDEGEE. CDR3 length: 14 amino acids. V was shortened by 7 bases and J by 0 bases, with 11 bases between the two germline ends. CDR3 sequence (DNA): TGTGCCAGCGGACTGGGATATAGCAATCAGCCCCAGCATTTT. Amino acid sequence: CASGLGYSNQPQHF.